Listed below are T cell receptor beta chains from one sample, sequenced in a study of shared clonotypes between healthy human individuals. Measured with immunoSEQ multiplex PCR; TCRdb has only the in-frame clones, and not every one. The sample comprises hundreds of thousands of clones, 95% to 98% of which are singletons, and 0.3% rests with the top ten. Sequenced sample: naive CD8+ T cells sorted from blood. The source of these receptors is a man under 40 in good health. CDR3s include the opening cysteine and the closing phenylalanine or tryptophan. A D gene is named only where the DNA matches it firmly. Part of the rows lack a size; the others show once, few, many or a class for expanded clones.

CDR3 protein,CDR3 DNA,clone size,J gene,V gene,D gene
CSVEPRGGGTDTQYF,TGCAGCGTTGAACCGAGAGGGGGCGGCACAGATACGCAGTATTTT,NA,TRBJ2-3,TRBV29-1,TRBD1
CSVGGRESYNEQFF,TGCAGCGTTGGGGGGCGGGAGTCCTACAATGAGCAGTTCTTC,NA,TRBJ2-1,TRBV29-1,NA
CASNIQNTGELFF,TGTGCCAGCAACATTCAAAATACCGGGGAGCTGTTTTTT,once,TRBJ2-2,TRBV5-5,NA
CASSLSNGPTYEQYF,TGTGCCAGCAGTTTATCGAATGGCCCGACCTACGAGCAGTACTTC,NA,TRBJ2-7,TRBV27,NA
CASSVGLGPNYEQYF,TGCGCCAGCAGCGTGGGATTGGGACCGAATTACGAGCAGTACTTC,NA,TRBJ2-7,TRBV5-1,NA
CATLDSPRRAEGEQFF,TGTGCCACACTGGACAGCCCTCGGCGGGCCGAGGGTGAGCAGTTCTTC,NA,TRBJ2-1,TRBV15,NA
CASSEGQGNQPQHF,TGTGCCAGCAGTGAAGGGCAGGGTAATCAGCCCCAGCATTTT,NA,TRBJ1-5,TRBV25-1,NA
CASSTDPNEKLFF,TGTGCCAGCAGCACGGACCCTAATGAAAAACTGTTTTTT,NA,TRBJ1-4,TRBV5-4,NA
CATSQGNQPQHF,TGTGCCACATCACAGGGAAATCAGCCCCAGCATTTT,once,TRBJ1-5,TRBV2,NA
CASSESGGTDEQYF,TGCGCCAGCAGTGAGTCCGGGGGAACAGACGAGCAGTACTTC,NA,TRBJ2-7,TRBV10-1,NA
CASSDGTSGRSSTSTDTQYF,TGCGCCAGCAGCGACGGGACTAGCGGGAGGTCCTCCACTAGCACAGATACGCAGTATTTT,NA,TRBJ2-3,TRBV5-1,TRBD2
CASSLLGGTGNLYGYTF,TGTGCCAGCAGTTTATTGGGTGGGACAGGGAACCTCTATGGCTACACCTTC,NA,TRBJ1-2,TRBV27,TRBD1
CASSTRREIRDRGYEQYF,TGTGCCAGCTCTACCAGGAGGGAAATCCGGGACAGGGGTTACGAGCAGTACTTC,NA,TRBJ2-7,TRBV27,TRBD1
CASSLGESYGYTF,TGTGCCAGCAGCTTAGGGGAATCCTATGGCTACACCTTC,NA,TRBJ1-2,TRBV7-9,NA
CASSPDSSYEQYF,TGCGCCAGCAGCCCGGACAGCTCCTACGAGCAGTACTTC,NA,TRBJ2-7,TRBV4-1,NA
CASSLLVSGTDTQYF,TGTGCCAGCAGCTTATTGGTTAGCGGCACAGATACGCAGTATTTT,NA,TRBJ2-3,TRBV7-2,NA
CASLGLAGEETQYF,TGTGCCAGTTTGGGGCTAGCGGGAGAAGAGACCCAGTACTTC,NA,TRBJ2-5,TRBV28,TRBD2
CASSQKGGVSTDTQYF,TGTGCCAGCAGCCAGAAAGGGGGGGTGAGCACAGATACGCAGTATTTT,NA,TRBJ2-3,TRBV5-6,NA
CASSLLEREVTYNEQFF,TGTGCCAGCAGCTTACTTGAACGGGAGGTAACCTACAATGAGCAGTTCTTC,once,TRBJ2-1,TRBV7-6,TRBD2
CASSVGQGINEQFF,TGTGCCAGCAGCGTAGGGCAAGGGATCAATGAGCAGTTCTTC,NA,TRBJ2-1,TRBV9,NA
CARRVGNNEQYF,TGTGCCAGAAGGGTAGGGAATAACGAGCAGTACTTC,NA,TRBJ2-7,TRBV9,NA
CASTDYADTQYF,TGTGCCAGCACCGACTACGCAGATACGCAGTATTTT,NA,TRBJ2-3,TRBV27,NA
CASSWKGGSSGANVLTF,TGTGCCAGCAGTTGGAAAGGGGGCTCATCTGGGGCCAACGTCCTGACTTTC,NA,TRBJ2-6,TRBV27,TRBD1
CASEDGAYGYTF,TGTGCCAGCGAGGACGGTGCCTATGGCTACACCTTC,NA,TRBJ1-2,TRBV9,NA
CASSEFVSSYEQYF,TGTGCCAGCAGTGAATTTGTGAGCTCCTACGAGCAGTACTTC,NA,TRBJ2-7,TRBV6-1,NA
CASTPGRTSESSYNEQFF,TGCGCCAGCACCCCAGGGAGGACTAGCGAGAGCTCCTACAATGAGCAGTTCTTC,NA,TRBJ2-1,TRBV5-1,TRBD2